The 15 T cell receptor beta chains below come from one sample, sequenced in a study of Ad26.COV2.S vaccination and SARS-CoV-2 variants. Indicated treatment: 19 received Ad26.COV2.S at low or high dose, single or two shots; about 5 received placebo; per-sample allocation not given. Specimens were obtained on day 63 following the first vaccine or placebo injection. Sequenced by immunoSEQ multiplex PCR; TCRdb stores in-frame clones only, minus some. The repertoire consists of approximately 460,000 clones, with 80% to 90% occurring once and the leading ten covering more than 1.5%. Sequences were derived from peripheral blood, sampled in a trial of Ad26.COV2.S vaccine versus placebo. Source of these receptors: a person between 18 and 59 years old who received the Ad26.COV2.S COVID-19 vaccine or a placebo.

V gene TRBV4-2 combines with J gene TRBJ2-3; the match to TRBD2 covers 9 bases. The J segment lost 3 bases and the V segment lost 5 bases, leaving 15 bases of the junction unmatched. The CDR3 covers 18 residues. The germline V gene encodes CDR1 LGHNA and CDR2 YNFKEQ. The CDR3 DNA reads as TGTGCCAGCAGCGAACACCCGGCGGGGGGGGCCGGGACAGATACGCAGTATTTT. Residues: CASSEHPAGGAGTDTQYF.

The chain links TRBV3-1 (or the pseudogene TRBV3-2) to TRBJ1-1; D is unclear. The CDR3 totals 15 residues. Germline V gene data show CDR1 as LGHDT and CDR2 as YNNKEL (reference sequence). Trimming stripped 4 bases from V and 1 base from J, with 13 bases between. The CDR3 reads CASSPWTVGNTEAFF. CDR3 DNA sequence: TGTGCCAGCAGCCCCTGGACGGTGGGGAACACTGAAGCTTTCTTT.

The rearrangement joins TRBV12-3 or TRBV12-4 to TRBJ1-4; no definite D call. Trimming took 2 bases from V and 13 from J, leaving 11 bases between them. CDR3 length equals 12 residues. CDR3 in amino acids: CASSLLLGVLFF. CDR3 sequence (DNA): TGTGCCAGCAGTTTATTGTTGGGAGTACTGTTTTTT.

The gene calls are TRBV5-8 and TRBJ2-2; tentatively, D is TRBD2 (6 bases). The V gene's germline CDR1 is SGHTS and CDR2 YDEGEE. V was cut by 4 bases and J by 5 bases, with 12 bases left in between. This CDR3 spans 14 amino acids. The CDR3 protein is CASSRIRGTGELFF. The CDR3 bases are TGTGCCAGCAGCCGGATCCGGGGGACCGGGGAGCTGTTTTTT.

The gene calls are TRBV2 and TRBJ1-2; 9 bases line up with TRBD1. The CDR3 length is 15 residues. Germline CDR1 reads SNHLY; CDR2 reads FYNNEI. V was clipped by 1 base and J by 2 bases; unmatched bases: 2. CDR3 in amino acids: CASSEDRGRNYGYTF. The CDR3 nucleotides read TGTGCCAGCAGTGAAGACAGGGGGCGGAACTATGGCTACACCTTC.

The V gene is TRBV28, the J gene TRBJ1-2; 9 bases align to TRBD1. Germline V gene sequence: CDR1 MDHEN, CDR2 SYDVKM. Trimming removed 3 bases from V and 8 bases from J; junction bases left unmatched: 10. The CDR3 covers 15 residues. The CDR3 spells CASSLDRGGPWGYTF. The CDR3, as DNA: TGTGCCAGCAGTTTGGACAGGGGTGGCCCGTGGGGCTACACCTTC.

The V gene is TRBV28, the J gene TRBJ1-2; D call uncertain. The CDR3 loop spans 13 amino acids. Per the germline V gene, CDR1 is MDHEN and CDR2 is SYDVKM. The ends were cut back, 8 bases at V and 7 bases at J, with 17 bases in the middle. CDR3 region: CASGSAGLPGYTF. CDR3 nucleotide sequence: TGTGCCAGCGGGTCCGCGGGTCTACCTGGCTACACCTTC.

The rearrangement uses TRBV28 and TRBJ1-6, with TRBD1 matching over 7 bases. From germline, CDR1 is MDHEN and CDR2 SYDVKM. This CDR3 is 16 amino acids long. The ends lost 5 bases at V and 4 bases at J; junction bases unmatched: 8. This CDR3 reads CASSPRDSRYNSPLHF. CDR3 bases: TGTGCCAGCAGTCCCCGGGACAGTCGATATAATTCACCCCTCCACTTT. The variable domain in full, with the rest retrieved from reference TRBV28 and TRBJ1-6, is DVKVTQSSRYLVKRTGEKVFLECVQDMDHENMFWYRQDPGLGLRLIYFSYDVKMKEKGDIPEGYSVSREKKERFSLILESASTNQTSMYLCASSPRDSRYNSPLHFGNGTRLTVT.

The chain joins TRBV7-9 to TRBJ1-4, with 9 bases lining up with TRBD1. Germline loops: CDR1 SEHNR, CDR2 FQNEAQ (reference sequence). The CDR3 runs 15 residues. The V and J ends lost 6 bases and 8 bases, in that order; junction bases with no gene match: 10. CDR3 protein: CASRPQQGAGEKLFF. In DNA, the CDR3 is TGTGCCAGCAGGCCTCAACAGGGGGCTGGAGAAAAACTGTTTTTT.

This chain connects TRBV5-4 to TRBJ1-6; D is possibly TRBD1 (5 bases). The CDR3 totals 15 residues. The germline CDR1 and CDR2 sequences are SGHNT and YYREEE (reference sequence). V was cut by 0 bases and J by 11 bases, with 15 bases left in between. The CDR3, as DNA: TGTGCCAGCAGCTTGGGCTCCGGGGCGGGGGCACCCCTCCACTTT. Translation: CASSLGSGAGAPLHF. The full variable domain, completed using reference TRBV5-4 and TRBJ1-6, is ETGVTQSPTHLIKTRGQQVTLRCSSQSGHNTVSWYQQALGQGPQFIFQYYREEENGRGNFPPRFSGLQFPNYSSELNVNALELDDSALYLCASSLGSGAGAPLHFGNGTRLTVT.

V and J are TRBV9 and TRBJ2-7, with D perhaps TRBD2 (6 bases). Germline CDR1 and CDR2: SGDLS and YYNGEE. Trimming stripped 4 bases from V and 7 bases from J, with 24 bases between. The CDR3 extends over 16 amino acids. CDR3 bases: TGTGCCAGCAGCCCTAGAGGGCTAGCGTGGGCCGGGGAGCAGTACTTC. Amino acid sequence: CASSPRGLAWAGEQYF.

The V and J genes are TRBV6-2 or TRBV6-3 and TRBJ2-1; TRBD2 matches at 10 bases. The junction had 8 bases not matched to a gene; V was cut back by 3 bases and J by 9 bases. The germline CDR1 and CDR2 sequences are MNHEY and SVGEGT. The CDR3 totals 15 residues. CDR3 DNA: TGTGCCAGCAGTTATTTGTCTAGCGGGGGTGCTGAGCAGTTCTTC. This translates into CASSYLSSGGAEQFF.

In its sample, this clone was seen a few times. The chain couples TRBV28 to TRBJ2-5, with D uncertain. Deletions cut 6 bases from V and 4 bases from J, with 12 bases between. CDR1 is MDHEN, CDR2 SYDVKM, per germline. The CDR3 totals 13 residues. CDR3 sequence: CASSSLPTETQYF. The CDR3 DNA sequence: TGTGCCAGCAGCTCCCTACCTACAGAGACCCAGTACTTC.

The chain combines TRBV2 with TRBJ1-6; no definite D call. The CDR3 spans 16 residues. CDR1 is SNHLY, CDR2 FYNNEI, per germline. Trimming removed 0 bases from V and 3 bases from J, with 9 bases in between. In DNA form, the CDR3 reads TGTGCCAGCAGTGAAGCGCTCGGAGACTATAATTCACCCCTCCACTTT. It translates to CASSEALGDYNSPLHF.

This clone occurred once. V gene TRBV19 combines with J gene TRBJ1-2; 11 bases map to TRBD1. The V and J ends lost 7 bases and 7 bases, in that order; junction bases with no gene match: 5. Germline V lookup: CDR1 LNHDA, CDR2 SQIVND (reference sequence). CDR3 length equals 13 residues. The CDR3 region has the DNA TGTGCCAGTACTCTGGGACAGGGGGGTGGCTACACCTTC. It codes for CASTLGQGGGYTF.